The next 22 T cell receptor beta chains were all read from a single sample in a study of blood T cell repertoires in COVID-19. TCRdb's copy holds only in-frame clones and misses some; the assay was immunoSEQ multiplex PCR. The table lists roughly 100,000 clones, about 85% of them singletons. Sequenced material: peripheral blood. The source is a middle-aged man in a cohort sampled during active COVID-19.

The chain has TRBV6-5 and TRBJ2-5; maybe TRBD2 (6 bases). The V and J ends lost 2 bases and 3 bases respectively, with 10 bases between them. The germline gives CDR1 MNHEY, CDR2 SVGAGI. There are 14 residues in the CDR3. CDR3 in DNA: TGTGCCAGCAGTTACGCTTCGGGAGAAGAGACCCAGTACTTC. This sequence encodes CASSYASGEETQYF.

The chain links TRBV27 to TRBJ1-1; D gene ambiguous. The length of the CDR3 is 12 residues. Trimming pared 7 bases from V and 8 bases from J, leaving 14 bases between. Germline CDR1 and CDR2: MNHEY and SMNVEV (reference sequence). The CDR3: CASMRGRTEAFF. The CDR3 DNA reads TGTGCCAGCATGCGGGGTCGGACGGAAGCTTTCTTT.

V usage is TRBV11-1 and J usage is TRBJ2-3; no clear D gene. Trimming removed 2 bases from V and 6 bases from J, with 9 bases in between. Germline CDR1 and CDR2: SGHAT and FQDESV (reference sequence). The CDR3 length is 13 residues. The CDR3 loop reads CASSLLLPDTQYF. The DNA of the CDR3 is TGTGCCAGCAGCTTATTACTTCCGGATACGCAGTATTTT.

This clone was observed a single time. The rearrangement links TRBV24-1 to TRBJ2-5; TRBD1 matches 8 bases. Germline values: CDR1 KGHDR, CDR2 SFDVKD. V lost 5 bases and J lost 5; bases outside the gene matches: 9. The CDR3 has 15 residues. CDR3 sequence reads: CATSVQGASGETQYF. In DNA form, the CDR3 reads TGTGCCACCAGTGTTCAGGGGGCCAGCGGGGAGACCCAGTACTTC.

The CDR3 loop is CASSEGGVKDTQYF. In DNA form, the CDR3 reads TGTGCCAGTAGTGAGGGGGGGGTGAAAGATACGCAGTATTTT. This sequence joins TRBV19 and TRBJ2-3; TRBD2 might be the D (7 bases). CDR3 length: 14 amino acids. V lost 5 bases, J lost 5 bases, and 14 bases lay in between. Germline V gene lookup returns CDR1 LNHDA and CDR2 SQIVND (reference sequence).

The chain employs TRBV18 and TRBJ2-5; D unresolved. The CDR3 spans 13 residues. Germline values: CDR1 KGHSH, CDR2 LQKENI. V gave up 2 bases and J gave up 3 bases, with 7 bases separating them. CDR3 sequence: CASSPNAKETQYF. The CDR3 region has the DNA TGTGCCAGCTCACCAAATGCGAAAGAGACCCAGTACTTC.

The chain joins TRBV3-1 (or the pseudogene TRBV3-2) to TRBJ2-1; the match to TRBD2 covers 9 bases. V shed 1 base, J shed 4 bases, and the junction held 5 bases outside the gene matches. This CDR3 contains 16 residues. Looked up from germline, CDR1 is LGHDT and CDR2 is YNNKEL (reference sequence). CDR3 coding DNA: TGTGCCAGCAGCCAAGTAGGAGCGGGGGGTTACAATGAGCAGTTCTTC. Its protein is CASSQVGAGGYNEQFF.

This clone was counted between two and nine times. This chain connects TRBV28 to TRBJ2-3; 7 bases fit TRBD2. The CDR3 consists of 15 residues. Germline loops: CDR1 MDHEN, CDR2 SYDVKM. The J segment lost 0 bases and the V segment lost 10 bases, leaving 10 bases of the junction unmatched. The CDR3 region is CATKIAGLSTDTQYF. The CDR3 nucleotides are TGTGCCACCAAGATAGCGGGCCTAAGCACAGATACGCAGTATTTT. Filled out from reference TRBV28 and TRBJ2-3, the complete variable domain reads DVKVTQSSRYLVKRTGEKVFLECVQDMDHENMFWYRQDPGLGLRLIYFSYDVKMKEKGDIPEGYSVSREKKERFSLILESASTNQTSMYLCATKIAGLSTDTQYFGPGTRLTVL.

This sequence joins TRBV5-5 and TRBJ1-2; TRBD1 agrees at 7 bases. CDR3 length: 16 amino acids. Germline V gene sequence: CDR1 SGHKS, CDR2 YYEKEE (reference sequence). The ends lost 3 bases at V and 6 bases at J; junction bases unmatched: 14. CDR3: CASSSPTPGQKHGYTF. The DNA of the CDR3 is TGTGCCAGCAGCTCACCAACACCGGGACAGAAGCATGGCTACACCTTC.

This chain links TRBV19 with TRBJ2-2, with D tentatively TRBD2 (6 bases). CDR1 is LNHDA and CDR2 is SQIVND in the germline V gene (reference sequence). The CDR3 loop spans 15 amino acids. V lost 5 bases, J lost 9 bases, and 19 bases lay in between. The CDR3: CASSSGTGGPRELFF. In DNA, the CDR3 is TGTGCCAGTAGTTCCGGGACTGGGGGTCCCCGGGAGCTGTTTTTT.

V gene TRBV12-3 or TRBV12-4 combines with J gene TRBJ2-1; no firm D call. Trimming cost V 3 bases and J 5 bases, with 8 bases left between them. CDR3 length: 13 amino acids. The CDR3 spells CASSFGLHNEQFF. The DNA for the CDR3 is TGTGCCAGCAGTTTTGGGCTTCACAATGAGCAGTTCTTC.

This chain uses TRBV5-6 with TRBJ1-2; 7 bases are shared with TRBD1. Unmatched junction bases numbered 13, after V lost 0 bases and J lost 8 bases. CDR1 is SGHDT, CDR2 YYEEEE, per germline. This CDR3 has 16 amino acids. The CDR3 DNA follows: TGTGCCAGCAGCTTGGCCGGAGGGGGCGCCGCGGCCGGCTACACCTTC. It yields the protein CASSLAGGGAAAGYTF.

The chain joins TRBV6-5 to TRBJ2-5, with TRBD1 matching over 8 bases. CDR1 is MNHEY, CDR2 SVGAGI, per germline. This CDR3 is built from 15 residues. Trimming cost V 1 base and J 1 base; bases outside gene matches: 2. CDR3 protein: CASSYFGQGQETQYF. CDR3 sequence (DNA): TGTGCCAGCAGTTACTTTGGACAGGGCCAAGAGACCCAGTACTTC.

As DNA, the CDR3 is TGTGCCAGCAGCTTATCACGGTCTAGCAGTAGCGGTACGCAGTATTTT. It is translated as CASSLSRSSSSGTQYF. The V call is TRBV7-9, the J call TRBJ2-3; D is perhaps TRBD2 (6 bases). Trimming pared 2 bases from V and 8 bases from J, leaving 20 bases between. The CDR3 has 16 amino acids. Germline CDR1 is SEHNR and CDR2 is FQNEAQ (reference sequence).

V and J are TRBV6-5 and TRBJ2-5; possible D gene TRBD1, 5 bases. Germline assignment: CDR1 MNHEY and CDR2 SVGAGI. Trimming took off 6 bases at V and 1 base at J, with 12 bases between the two ends. The CDR3 consists of 14 residues. CDR3 bases: TGTGCCAGCAGGGCAGGGCGGAGCCAAGAGACCCAGTACTTC. It encodes CASRAGRSQETQYF.

V usage is TRBV6-1 and J usage is TRBJ1-2; D not resolved. Trimming shortened V by 3 bases and J by 1 base, and 6 bases separated the two germline ends. The CDR3 contains 13 residues. Germline V CDR1 and CDR2: MNHNS, SASEGT. The CDR3 DNA reads TGTGCCAGCAGTGAGAGGCGTAACTATGGCTACACCTTC. Residues: CASSERRNYGYTF.

The chain joins TRBV7-2 to TRBJ2-5; the D gene is possibly TRBD2 (6 bases). V was pared by 5 bases and J by 5 bases, with 24 bases between. This CDR3 spans 17 amino acids. Germline loops: CDR1 SGHTA, CDR2 FQGNSA. The DNA of the CDR3 is TGTGCCAGCAGCCTCCAGCGCAGGACCTCGGGGGAGGAGACCCAGTACTTC. It is translated as CASSLQRRTSGEETQYF.

V and J are TRBV29-1 and TRBJ2-5, with 10 nucleotides matching TRBD2. Germline CDR1 is SQVTM and CDR2 is ANQGSEA. V lost 7 bases and J lost 5; bases outside the gene matches: 4. This CDR3 comprises 12 residues. The CDR3 here is CSAGTSAETQYF. CDR3 in DNA: TGCAGCGCCGGGACTAGCGCGGAGACCCAGTACTTC.

This chain's CDR3 is CASSPQPGQIGNQPQHF. DNA of the CDR3: TGTGCCAGCTCACCTCAGCCGGGACAGATAGGCAATCAGCCCCAGCATTTT. The chain joins TRBV18 to TRBJ1-5, with 7 bases that match TRBD1. The CDR3 extends over 17 amino acids. Germline-derived CDR1 and CDR2 are KGHSH and LQKENI. Trimming at V came to 3 bases and at J to 2 bases, leaving 10 bases not matched to a gene.

DNA for the CDR3: TGTGCCAGCAGCTTAGGGACAGGGGTACGTCAGCCCCAGCATTTT. Its protein product is CASSLGTGVRQPQHF. V is TRBV7-2 and J is TRBJ1-5, with 9 bases identical to TRBD1. The J segment lost 6 bases and the V segment lost 1 base, leaving 4 bases of the junction unmatched. From germline, CDR1 is SGHTA and CDR2 FQGNSA. CDR3 length equals 15 residues.

The V and J genes are TRBV11-2 and TRBJ2-7; 7 nucleotides match TRBD1. This CDR3 region has 14 residues. The V gene's germline CDR1 is SGHAT and CDR2 FQNNGV. After removal of 5 bases from V and 8 bases from J, the junction contained 12 bases not matched to a gene. The CDR3 protein is CASSIFRDSHQQYF. In DNA, the CDR3 is TGTGCCAGCAGCATATTCCGGGACAGTCATCAGCAGTACTTC. The variable domain in full, completed from reference TRBV11-2 and TRBJ2-7, reads EAGVAQSPRYKIIEKRQSVAFWCNPISGHATLYWYQQILGQGPKLLIQFQNNGVVDDSQLPKDRFSAERLKGVDSTLKIQPAKLEDSAVYLCASSIFRDSHQQYFGPGTRLTVT.

As to this clone: The junction departs from the called germline gene at one end, perhaps through a read error. Distinct nucleotide sequences in the sample also encode this CDR3. This sequence joins TRBV6-5 and TRBJ1-1; TRBD1 agrees at 8 bases. Germline values: CDR1 MNHEY, CDR2 SVGAGI. CDR3 size: 15 residues. The CDR3, as DNA: TGCGCCAGCAGTTACCGGGACAGGTCTAGGACTGAAGCTTTCTTT. Amino acids: CASSYRDRSRTEAFF.